This T cell receptor beta chain derives from a study of blood T cell repertoires in COVID-19. Trimming removed 8 bases from V and 3 bases from J; junction bases left unmatched: 15. The germline V gene has CDR1 MDHEN and CDR2 SYDVKM. The CDR3 is made up of 17 amino acids. Assay used: immunoSEQ multiplex PCR; TCRdb lists only in-frame clones, some missing. The table records fewer than 200,000 clones, 80% to 90% of them present only once. Input material: peripheral blood. This clonotype was obtained from a man aged 18-30 years who had recovered from COVID-19. V is TRBV28 and J is TRBJ2-7; 11 positions agree with TRBD2. The chain's CDR3 is CASGVGTSGSARYEQYF. The CDR3 DNA reads as TGTGCCAGCGGAGTTGGGACTAGCGGAAGCGCGCGCTACGAGCAGTACTTC.